This passage covers 3 T cell receptor beta chains from one sample sequenced in a study of CD8+ T cells in alopecia areata (dated 2018 in TCRdb). The library was obtained by the immunoSEQ multiplex PCR assay. For TCR sequencing, RNA was extracted from every sample and reverse transcribed into cDNA to serve as template. TCRdb limited this immuneACCESS table to in-frame rearrangements with V and J called. A share of clones is missing; checked studies link under half to unresolved V genes, and the rest is unexplained. The sample table holds approximately 150,000 clones, of which around 57% were seen once. The ten largest clones represent approximately 4.8% of the sample. Sequenced material: CD4+ T cells sorted from blood. The receptor source for this set is a human donor in good health.

This clone was observed a handful of times. The V call is TRBV5-6, the J call TRBJ2-5; D is perhaps TRBD1 (6 bases). Trimming removed 0 bases from V and 0 bases from J, with 12 bases in between. CDR1 is SGHDT and CDR2 is YYEEEE in the germline V gene. The CDR3 consists of 16 residues. CDR3 sequence: CASSLGGQKYQETQYF. DNA of the CDR3: TGTGCCAGCAGCTTGGGGGGGCAGAAGTACCAAGAGACCCAGTACTTC.

This chain joins TRBV7-2 and TRBJ2-7; D remains unclear. V lost 5 bases, J lost 3 bases, and 11 bases lay in between. The germline V gene has CDR1 SGHTA and CDR2 FQGNSA. CDR3 length: 13 amino acids. The CDR3: CASSDRGFYEQYF. The CDR3 nucleotides are TGTGCCAGCAGCGACCGAGGATTCTACGAGCAGTACTTC.

This clone was detected only a few times. V gene TRBV29-1 combines with J gene TRBJ2-7; D uncertain. Germline values: CDR1 SQVTM, CDR2 ANQGSEA. The CDR3 is 12 residues long. Between the trimmed V and J ends, which lost 7 bases and 6 bases, there was a span of 16 bases. As DNA, the CDR3 is TGCAGCGCCACCGGTGAGGCAGTCGAGCAGTACTTC. Translated: CSATGEAVEQYF.